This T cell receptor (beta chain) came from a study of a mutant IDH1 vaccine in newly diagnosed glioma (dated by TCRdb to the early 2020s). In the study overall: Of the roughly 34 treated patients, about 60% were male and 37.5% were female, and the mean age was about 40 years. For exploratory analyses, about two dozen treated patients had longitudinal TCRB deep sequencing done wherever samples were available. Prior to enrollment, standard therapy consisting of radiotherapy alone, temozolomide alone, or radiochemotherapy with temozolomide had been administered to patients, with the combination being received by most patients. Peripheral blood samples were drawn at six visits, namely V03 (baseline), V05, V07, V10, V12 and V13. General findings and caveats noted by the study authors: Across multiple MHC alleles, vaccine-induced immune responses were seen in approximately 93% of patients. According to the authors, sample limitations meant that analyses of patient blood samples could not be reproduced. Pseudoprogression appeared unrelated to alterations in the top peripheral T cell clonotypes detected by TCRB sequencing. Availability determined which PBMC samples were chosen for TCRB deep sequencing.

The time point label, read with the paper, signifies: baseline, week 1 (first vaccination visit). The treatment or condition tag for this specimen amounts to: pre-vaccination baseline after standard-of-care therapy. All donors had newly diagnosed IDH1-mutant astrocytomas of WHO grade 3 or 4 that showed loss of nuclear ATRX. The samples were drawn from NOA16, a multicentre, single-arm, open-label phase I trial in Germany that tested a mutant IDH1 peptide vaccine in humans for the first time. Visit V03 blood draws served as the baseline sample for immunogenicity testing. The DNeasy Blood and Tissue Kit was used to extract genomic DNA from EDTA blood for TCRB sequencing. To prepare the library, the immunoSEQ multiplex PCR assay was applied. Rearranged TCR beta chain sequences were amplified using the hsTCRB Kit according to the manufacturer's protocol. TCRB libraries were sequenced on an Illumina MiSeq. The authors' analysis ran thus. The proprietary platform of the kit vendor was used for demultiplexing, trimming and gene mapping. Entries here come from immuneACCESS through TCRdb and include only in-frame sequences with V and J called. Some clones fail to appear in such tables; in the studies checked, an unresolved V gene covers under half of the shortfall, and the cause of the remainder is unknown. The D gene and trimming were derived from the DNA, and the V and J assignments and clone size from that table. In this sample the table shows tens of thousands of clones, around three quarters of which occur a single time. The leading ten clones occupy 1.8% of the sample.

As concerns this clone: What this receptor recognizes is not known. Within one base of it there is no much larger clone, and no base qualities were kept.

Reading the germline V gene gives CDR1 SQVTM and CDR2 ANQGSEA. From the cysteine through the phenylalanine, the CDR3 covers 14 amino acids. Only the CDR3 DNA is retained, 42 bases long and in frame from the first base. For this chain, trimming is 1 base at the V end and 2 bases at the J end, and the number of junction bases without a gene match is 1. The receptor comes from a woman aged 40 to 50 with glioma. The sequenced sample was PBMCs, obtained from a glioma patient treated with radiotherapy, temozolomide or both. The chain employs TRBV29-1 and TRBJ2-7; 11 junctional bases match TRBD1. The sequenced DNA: TGCAGCGTTGAAGTGGGACAGGGGGCCTACGAGCAGTACTTC. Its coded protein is CSVEVGQGAYEQYF.